These 29 T cell receptor beta chains came from one sample sequenced in a study of beta chain features in type 1 diabetes. Their antigens are not known. Whole-study findings and limits: Among all four CD4+ subsets, Type 1 diabetes patients had TCRB CDR3s that were moderately but significantly shorter.

The whole isolated RNA underwent reverse transcription, so sequencing captured expressed TCRB transcripts. The data were produced by immunoSEQ multiplex PCR, yet TCRdb's version contains in-frame clones alone and is incomplete. Of about 140,000 clones detected, about 13% appear once; the ten largest clones hold roughly 1.4%. Sequences were obtained from central memory CD4+ T cells from blood. The origin of the receptors is a man aged 18 to 30 with type 1 diabetes.

The V and J genes are TRBV2 and TRBJ2-1; perhaps D is TRBD1 or TRBD2 (5 bases each). Deletions cut 1 base from V and 12 bases from J, with 7 bases between. Germline V gene data show CDR1 as SNHLY and CDR2 as FYNNEI. The CDR3 spans 11 residues. CDR3 sequence: CASSEEGTQFF. Written as DNA, the CDR3 is TGTGCCAGCAGTGAAGAGGGGACGCAGTTCTTC.

The chain has TRBV29-1 and TRBJ2-1; D gene unclear. Germline V gene lookup returns CDR1 SQVTM and CDR2 ANQGSEA. The CDR3 consists of 13 residues. With 3 bases removed from V and 0 bases from J, the gap between germline ends came to 6 bases. Here the CDR3 reads CSVDSSSYNEQFF. In nucleotides, the CDR3 is TGCAGCGTTGACAGTAGCTCCTACAATGAGCAGTTCTTC.

This clone was seen more than once but under ten times. The chain uses TRBV11-3 and TRBJ2-1, with 9 nucleotides matching TRBD1. This CDR3 is built from 16 residues. V gave up 3 bases and J gave up 5 bases; unmatched junction bases: 8. CDR1 is SGHNT and CDR2 is YENEEA in the germline V gene. The CDR3 loop reads CASSFTLDRGDNEQFF. The DNA of the CDR3 is TGTGCCAGCAGCTTTACCCTGGACAGGGGCGACAATGAGCAGTTCTTC.

This clone was detected a few times. The chain is built from TRBV6-6 and TRBJ2-5; D gene ambiguous. The CDR3 is made up of 14 amino acids. From germline, CDR1 is MNHNY and CDR2 SVGAGI (reference sequence). The V end was cut by 2 bases, the J end by 4 bases, with 11 bases between. CDR3 DNA: TGTGCCAGCAGTTACGGCCGGGTTCGAGAGACCCAGTACTTC. Translation gives CASSYGRVRETQYF.

The CDR3 nucleotides read TGTGCCAGCACCGCCGTACAGGGGGCGGCAGATACGCAGTATTTT. Its protein product is CASTAVQGAADTQYF. This chain connects TRBV27 to TRBJ2-3, with 9 nucleotides matching TRBD1. Germline V lookup: CDR1 MNHEY, CDR2 SMNVEV (reference sequence). With V trimmed by 7 bases and J by 4 bases, 9 bases remained unmatched. The CDR3 has 15 residues.

The rearrangement links TRBV7-2 to TRBJ2-1; D might be TRBD2 (6 bases). V dropped 5 bases and J dropped 9 bases, with 17 bases sitting between them. The CDR3 is 14 residues long. Germline CDR1 SGHTA, CDR2 FQGNSA. The DNA of the CDR3 is TGTGCCAGCAGCACAAGGGACTCGAGGGGTGAGCAGTTCTTC. It yields the protein CASSTRDSRGEQFF. The variable domain in full, with the rest retrieved from reference TRBV7-2 and TRBJ2-1, is GAGVSQSPSNKVTEKGKDVELRCDPISGHTALYWYRQSLGQGLEFLIYFQGNSAPDKSGLPSDRFSAERTGGSVSTLTIQRTQQEDSAVYLCASSTRDSRGEQFFGPGTRLTVL.

CDR3 bases: TGTGCCAGCAGCGCGCGGGACTCTGGAAACACCATATATTTT. Translation: CASSARDSGNTIYF. This chain connects TRBV13 to TRBJ1-3; no clear D. The CDR3 is 14 residues long. V lost 5 bases and J 0 bases, leaving 8 bases between the germline ends. Looked up from germline, CDR1 is PRHDT and CDR2 is FYEKMQ (reference sequence).

The genes are TRBV7-2 and TRBJ2-2, with D tentatively TRBD1 (6 bases). The germline CDR1 and CDR2 sequences are SGHTA and FQGNSA. The CDR3 has 15 residues. Trimming removed 2 bases at V and 0 bases at J, with 7 bases between. In DNA, the CDR3 is TGTGCCAGCAGCTTAACAGGGACGAACACCGGGGAGCTGTTTTTT. Translation gives CASSLTGTNTGELFF.

The chain combines TRBV10-3 with TRBJ2-3; D ambiguous. Trimming took off 7 bases at V and 2 bases at J, with 10 bases between the two ends. This CDR3 spans 13 amino acids. CDR1 is ENHRY, CDR2 SYGVKD, per germline. The DNA for the CDR3 is TGTGCCATCACCGAAGGGAACACAGATACGCAGTATTTT. This encodes CAITEGNTDTQYF.

In its sample, this clone was seen many times. The chain combines TRBV6-1 with TRBJ2-4; TRBD2 might be the D (7 bases). CDR3 length: 20 residues. CDR1 and CDR2 from the germline V gene are MNHNS and SASEGT. V lost 1 base, J lost 4 bases, and 26 bases lay in between. The CDR3 nucleotides read TGTGCCAGCAGTGAAGATGCCCTTCGTGCCAACAAGGGGGGGAAAAACATTCAGTACTTC. It specifies CASSEDALRANKGGKNIQYF.

The chain uses TRBV6-6 and TRBJ2-3, with unresolved D. Germline V gene sequence: CDR1 MNHNY, CDR2 SVGAGI (reference sequence). The CDR3 sequence is 13 residues long. V gave up 7 bases and J gave up 2 bases, with 10 bases separating them. The CDR3 region has the DNA TGTGCCAGCACAATGGACCCCACAGATACGCAGTATTTT. Amino acid sequence: CASTMDPTDTQYF.

The genes are TRBV6-5 and TRBJ1-6, with 7 nucleotides matching TRBD1. Trimming took 5 bases from V and 6 from J; bases not matched to a gene: 7. Germline lookup yields CDR1 MNHEY and CDR2 SVGAGI. This CDR3 region has 15 residues. DNA of the CDR3: TGTGCCAGCAGTCCTAGGACAGGCGGTAATTCACCCCTCCACTTT. It codes for CASSPRTGGNSPLHF.

This clone was counted only a few times. The chain carries TRBV27 and TRBJ2-1; a possible D gene is TRBD1 (5 bases). Trimming cost V 10 bases and J 4 bases, with 14 bases left between them. There are 13 residues in the CDR3. The germline V gene has CDR1 MNHEY and CDR2 SMNVEV (reference sequence). The CDR3 reads CATSLGAYNEQFF. The CDR3, as DNA: TGTGCCACCTCCCTTGGGGCTTACAATGAGCAGTTCTTC.

This clone was picked up many times. This sequence joins TRBV4-2 and TRBJ2-1, with TRBD1 as a possible D gene (5 bases). The V end was cut by 0 bases, the J end by 0 bases, with 9 bases between. The CDR3 contains 16 residues. Germline-derived CDR1 and CDR2 are LGHNA and YNFKEQ. CDR3 sequence (DNA): TGTGCCAGCAGCCAAGATTTAGGGGCCTCCTACAATGAGCAGTTCTTC. Protein product: CASSQDLGASYNEQFF.

This clone has only a few counts. This CDR3 is also generated by other DNA sequences in the sample. The rearrangement links TRBV28 to TRBJ1-2; TRBD1 is a possible D gene (6 bases). This CDR3 contains 12 residues. V lost 6 bases and J 8 bases, leaving 13 bases between the germline ends. Germline CDR1 MDHEN, CDR2 SYDVKM. The DNA for the CDR3 is TGTGCCAGCAGCACACAGGGTCGGGGCTACACCTTC. As protein: CASSTQGRGYTF.

The sample holds a few counts of this clone. The chain carries TRBV2 and TRBJ2-2; no clear D gene. V lost 7 bases and J lost 6, with 9 bases in between. CDR3 length: 12 amino acids. In germline, CDR1 is SNHLY, CDR2 FYNNEI. This chain's CDR3 is CASTRIAGELFF. CDR3 bases: TGTGCCAGCACACGGATAGCCGGGGAGCTGTTTTTT. The whole variable domain, filled in from reference TRBV2 and TRBJ2-2, reads EPEVTQTPSHQVTQMGQEVILRCVPISNHLYFYWYRQILGQKVEFLVSFYNNEISEKSEIFDDQFSVERPDGSNFTLKIRSTKLEDSAMYFCASTRIAGELFFGEGSRLTVL.

This clone has ten or more counts. This chain connects TRBV4-1 to TRBJ2-5; TRBD1 matches 7 bases. The germline gives CDR1 MGHRA, CDR2 YSYEKL. V lost 4 bases and J lost 5; bases outside the gene matches: 4. The CDR3 is 13 residues long. CDR3 DNA sequence: TGCGCCAGCAGCCCGACAGGGATGGAGACCCAGTACTTC. Protein: CASSPTGMETQYF.

This chain connects TRBV2 to TRBJ1-6; no firm D call. This CDR3 spans 11 amino acids. Per germline, CDR1 SNHLY and CDR2 FYNNEI. Trimming took 6 bases from V and 6 from J, leaving 3 bases between them. The CDR3 loop reads CASSPNSPLHF. For the CDR3, the DNA is TGTGCCAGCAGCCCTAATTCACCCCTCCACTTT. Complete variable domain (other parts from reference TRBV2 and TRBJ1-6): EPEVTQTPSHQVTQMGQEVILRCVPISNHLYFYWYRQILGQKVEFLVSFYNNEISEKSEIFDDQFSVERPDGSNFTLKIRSTKLEDSAMYFCASSPNSPLHFGNGTRLTVT.

Many counts were recorded for this clone. V usage is TRBV13 and J usage is TRBJ2-2; 12 bases are shared with TRBD2. The CDR3 extends over 19 amino acids. Germline V gene data show CDR1 as PRHDT and CDR2 as FYEKMQ (reference sequence). Trimming took 5 bases from V and 6 from J; bases not matched to a gene: 16. CDR3 residues: CASSPQRRGLAGLAGELFF. The CDR3 nucleotides are TGTGCCAGCAGCCCACAGAGAAGAGGACTAGCGGGGCTGGCCGGGGAGCTGTTTTTT. Based on the CDR3 plus reference TRBV13 and TRBJ2-2, the full variable domain is AAGVIQSPRHLIKEKRETATLKCYPIPRHDTVYWYQQGPGQDPQFLISFYEKMQSDKGSIPDRFSAQQFSDYHSELNMSSLELGDSALYFCASSPQRRGLAGLAGELFFGEGSRLTVL.

The table lists this clone with a few counts. The chain recombines TRBV5-1 with TRBJ2-3; either TRBD1 or TRBD2 may fit D (6 bases each). The CDR3 runs to 15 residues. Trimming took 4 bases from V and 4 from J, leaving 16 bases between them. CDR1 and CDR2 (germline): SGHRS, YFSETQ. Here the CDR3 reads CASSVQQGGADTQYF. For the CDR3, the DNA is TGCGCCAGCAGCGTCCAACAGGGAGGAGCAGATACGCAGTATTTT.

This sequence joins TRBV10-3 and TRBJ1-4; no clear D. Trimming stripped 0 bases from V and 5 bases from J, with 10 bases between. The CDR3 covers 15 residues. Germline V gene data show CDR1 as ENHRY and CDR2 as SYGVKD. The CDR3 is CAISESRQNNEKLFF. CDR3 nucleotides: TGTGCCATCAGTGAGTCAAGGCAGAACAATGAAAAACTGTTTTTT.

This clone occurred a few times. The chain has TRBV29-1 and TRBJ1-6; no reliable D call. From germline, CDR1 is SQVTM and CDR2 ANQGSEA. Trimming shortened V by 4 bases and J by 0 bases, and 13 bases separated the two germline ends. The CDR3 spans 16 residues. The CDR3 nucleotides are TGCAGCGTTGCCTGCGGGCTAATCTCCTATAATTCACCCCTCCACTTT. Amino acids: CSVACGLISYNSPLHF.

The V gene is TRBV15, the J gene TRBJ1-4; D unclear. V lost 4 bases and J 13 bases, leaving 22 bases between the germline ends. CDR1 LNHNV and CDR2 YYDKDF come from the germline V gene (reference sequence). CDR3 length: 15 amino acids. The CDR3 loop is CATSIDPRGGKTLFF. CDR3 DNA sequence: TGTGCCACCAGCATCGACCCTCGGGGAGGAAAAACACTGTTTTTT.

This clone was detected a few times. The J gene is TRBJ1-5, the V gene TRBV29-1; D might be TRBD1 (6 bases). Trimming shortened V by 7 bases and J by 5 bases, and 15 bases separated the two germline ends. CDR1 SQVTM and CDR2 ANQGSEA come from the germline V gene. The CDR3 is 13 amino acids. The CDR3 coding sequence is TGCAGCGCCGCAGGGGAGGCGGATCAGCCCCAGCATTTT. It encodes CSAAGEADQPQHF.

By sample share, this clone is medium-sized. Other DNA sequences in the same sample also yield this CDR3. This chain uses TRBV7-2 with TRBJ2-1; D is perhaps TRBD1 (6 bases). Germline CDR1 and CDR2: SGHTA and FQGNSA. Trimming removed 2 bases at V and 9 bases at J, with 11 bases between. CDR3 length equals 13 residues. The CDR3 DNA follows: TGTGCCAGCAGCTTAACAGGGCAGGGTGAGCAGTTCTTC. Amino acid sequence: CASSLTGQGEQFF.

In this sample, this clone turned up a few times. V gene TRBV13 combines with J gene TRBJ2-1, with 13 positions matching TRBD2. CDR1 PRHDT and CDR2 FYEKMQ come from the germline V gene (reference sequence). The CDR3 runs to 16 residues. The V and J ends lost 5 bases and 6 bases, in that order; junction bases with no gene match: 7. The CDR3: CASSTSGTSGVNEQFF. DNA of the CDR3: TGTGCCAGCAGCACCTCCGGGACTAGCGGGGTCAATGAGCAGTTCTTC.

This clone was counted ten times or more. The rearrangement joins TRBV29-1 to TRBJ1-1; D is perhaps TRBD1 (5 bases). CDR3 length: 14 amino acids. Germline loops: CDR1 SQVTM, CDR2 ANQGSEA. The V end lost 3 bases, the J end lost 5 bases, and 16 bases lay between the germline ends. This CDR3 is CSVDPRQGGTEAFF. Written as DNA, the CDR3 is TGCAGCGTTGATCCCCGCCAGGGTGGAACTGAAGCTTTCTTT.

The chain recombines TRBV27 with TRBJ2-5, with 8 bases matching TRBD1. The germline CDR1 and CDR2 sequences are MNHEY and SMNVEV (reference sequence). The trim removed 5 bases at V and 5 bases at J, leaving 10 bases unmatched. The CDR3 is 15 amino acids. For the CDR3, the DNA is TGTGCCAGCAGTACTCCGACAGGGGCGGGGGAGACCCAGTACTTC. Amino acid sequence: CASSTPTGAGETQYF.

This clone was observed at least ten times. The V and J genes are TRBV30 and TRBJ2-7; no firm D call. Trimming stripped 2 bases from V and 9 bases from J, with 14 bases between. Germline V gene lookup returns CDR1 GTSNPN and CDR2 SVGIG (reference sequence). The CDR3 consists of 12 residues. The CDR3 DNA is TGTGCCTGGAGTTCCTCCGGTCCGGGGCAGTACTTC. Protein sequence: CAWSSSGPGQYF.